The rows below give T cell receptor beta chains drawn from one sample of a study of control samples from healthy donors and cancer patients. Method: immunoSEQ multiplex PCR; TCRdb's copy keeps in-frame clones and lacks some. This table holds some 9,800 clones, approximately 91% found once. Sequenced sample: PBMCs. The receptors here all came from a man in his fifties or sixties with colorectal cancer. The CDR3 runs from the conserved cysteine through the conserved F or W. D genes are given only for firm matches. Size is stated for part of the rows, as once, few or many counts, or as a class when the clone is expanded.

.,.,TRBV7-9,TRBJ2-2,TGTGCCAGCAACGCGGGCCCAATCACTGCCGGGGAGCTGTTTTTT,CASNAGPITAGELFF
.,once,TRBV20-1,TRBJ2-5,TGCAGTGCTAGTTTCCAAGAGACCCAGTACTTC,CSASFQETQYF
.,.,TRBV6-6,TRBJ2-7,TGTGCCAGCAGTTATCAGTCGGCCGGATACTACGAGCAGTACTTC,CASSYQSAGYYEQYF
.,.,TRBV9,TRBJ1-4,TGTGCCAGCAGCGGTAACTTTGGGGAAAAACTGTTTTTT,CASSGNFGEKLFF
.,few,TRBV4-1,TRBJ1-6,TGCGCCAGCAGCTCTACAGCTTACCCCAATTCACCCCTCCACTTT,CASSSTAYPNSPLHF
TRBD2,once,TRBV5-4,TRBJ2-3,TGTGCCAGCAGCCCCTCGGGAGCGGGGGGCACAGATACGCAGTATTTT,CASSPSGAGGTDTQYF
TRBD2,once,TRBV5-1,TRBJ2-7,TGCGCCAGCAGCCCCGGACTAGCGGGGGCCTATATCTCCTACGAGCAGTACTTC,CASSPGLAGAYISYEQYF
.,.,TRBV7-2,TRBJ2-7,TGTGCCAGCAGCTTAGCGGGGCAACGGGGCATGGCCGAGCAGTACTTC,CASSLAGQRGMAEQYF
.,.,TRBV7-9,TRBJ2-2,TGTGCCAGCCAGGAGCCCTCGCACAGGGAAGGGGACACCGGGGAGCTGTTTTTT,CASQEPSHREGDTGELFF
TRBD1,.,TRBV11-2,TRBJ2-2,TGTGCCAGCAGCCGACAGGGGTATAGCGCCGGGGAGCTGTTTTTT,CASSRQGYSAGELFF
.,.,TRBV20-1,TRBJ1-1,TGCAGTGCTAGTGATGCTCAAGCAGGGATGACTGAAGCTTTCTTT,CSASDAQAGMTEAFF
.,.,TRBV24-1,TRBJ1-2,TGTGCCACCAGTGGCGCCTCGGGCTATGGCTACACCTTC,CATSGASGYGYTF
.,once,TRBV7-3,TRBJ1-1,TGTGCCAGCAGCCGGACAGTGAACACTGAAGCTTTCTTT,CASSRTVNTEAFF
.,.,TRBV10-3,TRBJ2-7,TGTGCCATCAGTGATCCGGGGTCCTACGAGCAGTACTTC,CAISDPGSYEQYF
.,.,TRBV4-3,TRBJ2-7,TGCGCCAGCAGCCAAGCTCCCATCGGCTACGAGCAGTACTTC,CASSQAPIGYEQYF
.,.,TRBV2,TRBJ2-3,TGTGCCAGCACCGAGTTTGGCAGCGGAGGTGATACGCAGTATTTT,CASTEFGSGGDTQYF
TRBD1,.,TRBV15,TRBJ1-6,TGTGCCACCAGCAGAGATGGACAGGATAATTCACCCCTCCACTTT,CATSRDGQDNSPLHF
.,.,TRBV20-1,TRBJ2-3,TGCAGTGCTAGTCCCCAGCACACAGATACGCAGTATTTT,CSASPQHTDTQYF
.,once,TRBV2,TRBJ1-4,TGTGCCAGCAGGGGGCTGACTTCGGGAAAACTGTTTTTT,CASRGLTSGKLFF
.,.,TRBV7-2,TRBJ2-2,TGTGCCAGCAGCTGGGGAGTTAACACCGGGGAGCTGTTTTTT,CASSWGVNTGELFF